This TCR beta chain was observed in a study of T cells in Graves' hyperthyroidism and ophthalmopathy. Amplified regions were TCR beta CDR3 sequences from RNA transcripts. Primed by the HTBI set, a first-round RT-PCR was run on the TCR CDR3. From the multiplex PCR reads, TCRdb called clonotypes with MiXCR, one entry per CDR3 protein. The sample carries fewer than 450,000 distinct CDR3 sequences, under 20% recorded once. Clinical symptoms, serum thyroxine and TRAb, thyroid ultrasound and orbital computed tomography were used for the diagnoses. Germline values: CDR1 SGHTA, CDR2 FQGNSA. V was cut by 1 base and J by 5 bases, with 11 bases left in between. CDR3 length: 14 amino acids. Study conclusions and caveats: Ophthalmopathy cases were set apart from stable hyperthyroidism by a 13 V-J model.

This clonotype was seen ten or more times. Its target is unknown. Sequenced material: blood. The clonotype originates from a man aged 18-30 years with Graves' ophthalmopathy. The chain joins TRBV7-2 to TRBJ2-5; weak D call: TRBD2 (5 bases). This CDR3 is CASSLDLAEETQYF. The CDR3 bases are TGTGCCAGCAGCTTAGATCTAGCCGAGGAGACCCAGTACTTC.